Each of the 11 T cell receptor beta chains below was sequenced from the same sample in a study of blood T cell repertoires in COVID-19. The protocol was immunoSEQ multiplex PCR, while the TCRdb copy is restricted to in-frame clones and leaves out a portion. This sample carries about 97,000 clones, around 90% of them seen once, and the ten largest clones take around 5%. Source material: peripheral blood. These receptors came from a woman between 50 and 59 years old with COVID-19, enrolled during active disease.

The chain combines TRBV4-1 with TRBJ1-4, with D possibly matching TRBD1 (5 bases). The CDR3 loop spans 16 amino acids. In germline, CDR1 is MGHRA, CDR2 YSYEKL. The V gene lost 0 bases and the J gene lost 5 bases, with 13 bases spanning the gap. CDR3 in DNA: TGCGCCAGCAGCCAAGAACCACAGGCGTCGAATGAAAAACTGTTTTTT. Translated, it gives CASSQEPQASNEKLFF.

J is TRBJ2-1 and V is TRBV7-9; 7 nucleotides agree with TRBD2. The junction had 10 bases not matched to a gene; V was cut back by 5 bases and J by 0 bases. The CDR3 totals 17 residues. CDR1 SEHNR and CDR2 FQNEAQ come from the germline V gene (reference sequence). The CDR3 sequence: CASSRVLAGDSYNEQFF. CDR3 DNA: TGTGCCAGCAGCAGGGTCCTGGCGGGGGACTCCTACAATGAGCAGTTCTTC.

The V and J genes are TRBV24-1 and TRBJ2-2, with D perhaps TRBD1 (5 bases). Looked up from germline, CDR1 is KGHDR and CDR2 is SFDVKD. The CDR3 spans 13 residues. Trimming pared 9 bases from V and 1 base from J, leaving 8 bases between. The CDR3 spells CATQGGNTGELFF. CDR3 bases: TGTGCCACCCAGGGCGGGAACACCGGGGAGCTGTTTTTT.

CDR3 in DNA: TGTGCCAGCAGCCACGATCAGGGGAAATATGGCTACACCTTC. This gives the protein CASSHDQGKYGYTF. J is TRBJ1-2 and V is TRBV3-1 (or the pseudogene TRBV3-2), with D possibly being TRBD1 (6 bases). Trimming pared 3 bases from V and 5 bases from J, leaving 13 bases between. Germline V lookup: CDR1 LGHDT, CDR2 YNNKEL (reference sequence). The CDR3 contains 14 residues.

The chain has TRBV20-1 and TRBJ2-4; TRBD1 aligns across 9 bases. Unmatched junction bases numbered 2, after V lost 7 bases and J lost 7 bases. The CDR3 runs 11 residues. CDR1 and CDR2 from the germline V gene are DFQATT and SNEGSKA (reference sequence). In DNA form, the CDR3 reads TGCAGTGGGGACAGGGCCAACATTCAGTACTTC. This sequence encodes CSGDRANIQYF.

This clone was observed once. The chain links TRBV6-5 to TRBJ2-2, with 8 positions matching TRBD1. The CDR3 is 15 residues long. CDR1 and CDR2 (germline): MNHEY, SVGAGI. After removal of 6 bases from V and 1 base from J, the junction contained 4 bases not matched to a gene. CDR3 loop: CASSLDRGNTGELFF. CDR3 nucleotides: TGTGCCAGCAGCCTCGACAGGGGGAACACCGGGGAGCTGTTTTTT.

The CDR3 DNA sequence: TGCGCCAGCGGCGAGACTAGCGGGGGGTCTAATGAGCAGTTCTTC. Translating it yields CASGETSGGSNEQFF. The chain joins TRBV5-1 to TRBJ2-1; 13 bases fit TRBD2. The CDR3 consists of 15 residues. V lost 7 bases and J lost 7; bases outside the gene matches: 8. Germline CDR1 reads SGHRS; CDR2 reads YFSETQ.

This chain joins TRBV27 and TRBJ2-1; 14 positions match TRBD2. Germline values: CDR1 MNHEY, CDR2 SMNVEV (reference sequence). The CDR3 is 15 residues long. V lost 6 bases to trimming and J lost 9 bases; unmatched junction nucleotides: 7. CDR3 in amino acids: CASRPTSGGASEQFF. CDR3 in DNA: TGTGCCAGCAGACCGACTAGCGGGGGGGCCTCTGAGCAGTTCTTC.

V is TRBV11-2 and J is TRBJ2-7, with 9 bases fitting TRBD1. The CDR3 extends over 15 amino acids. With V trimmed by 5 bases and J by 1 base, 6 bases remained unmatched. Looked up from germline, CDR1 is SGHAT and CDR2 is FQNNGV. Here the CDR3 DNA reads TGTGCCAGCAGCAACCACGGGACAGGGTCCTACGAGCAGTACTTC. Its translation is CASSNHGTGSYEQYF.

This rearrangement joins TRBV7-9 to TRBJ1-5; unclear D gene. Germline CDR1 SEHNR, CDR2 FQNEAQ (reference sequence). The CDR3 length is 14 residues. V was trimmed by 1 base and J by 3 bases, leaving 7 bases between them. In DNA form, the CDR3 reads TGTGCCAGCAGCTTAGGAGTGTCCAATCAGCCCCAGCATTTT. Its protein product is CASSLGVSNQPQHF.

This chain uses TRBV5-4 with TRBJ2-1, with 10 bases identical to TRBD2. The V and J ends lost 0 bases and 10 bases, in that order; junction bases with no gene match: 7. The germline V gene has CDR1 SGHNT and CDR2 YYREEE (reference sequence). The CDR3 has 15 amino acids. This CDR3 is CASSLEIAGGREQFF. The CDR3 nucleotides are TGTGCCAGCAGCTTGGAAATAGCGGGGGGCCGGGAGCAGTTCTTC.